Listed below are T cell receptor beta chains from one sample, sequenced in a study of metastatic and nonmetastatic thyroid tumors. TCRdb re-called clones via MiXCR from the PCR reads. The profile covers 15,000 or so clones, with 23% appearing a single time and about 12% taken by the ten largest. The sample taken for sequencing was tumor tissue. The source is a female donor with papillary thyroid cancer or a benign thyroid nodule (not recorded which). Some clones in this sample may be carry-over from other donors' samples. Each CDR3 is given with its conserved first and last residue. The D gene is left open where the match is weak. Only some rows state a clone size, as once, few, many or a class for expanded clones.

>TRBJ1-1|TRBV3-1|medium-sized|NA
CASSHRGVDTEAFF
TGTGCCAGCAGCCATCGGGGAGTTGACACTGAAGCTTTCTTT
>TRBJ2-3|TRBV3-1|NA|TRBD2
CASSLRGGGTDTQYF
TGTGCCAGCAGCCTTCGGGGCGGGGGAACAGATACGCAGTATTTT
>TRBJ2-7|TRBV18|medium-sized|NA
CASSPPLASYEQYF
TGTGCCAGCTCACCACCGCTAGCCTCCTACGAGCAGTACTTC
>TRBJ1-1|TRBV9|NA|NA
CASSGLGAGTVEAFF
TGTGCCAGCAGCGGGCTAGGGGCAGGAACAGTTGAAGCTTTCTTT
>TRBJ2-4|TRBV19|many|NA
CASSINRNSQPRNIQYF
TGTGCCAGTAGTATAAACAGGAACTCCCAGCCAAGGAACATTCAGTACTTC
>TRBJ2-1|TRBV6-6|many|TRBD2
CASSYKLAGGFDEQFF
TGTGCCAGCAGTTACAAACTAGCGGGAGGGTTTGATGAGCAGTTCTTC
>TRBJ1-2|TRBV24-1|medium-sized|NA
CATSDSVGGRGYTF
TGTGCCACCAGTGACTCGGTTGGAGGGCGAGGCTACACCTTC
>TRBJ1-1|TRBV20-1|NA|NA
CSAPSYSRCDTEAFF
TGCAGTGCCCCATCTTACAGTCGATGTGACACTGAAGCTTTCTTT
>TRBJ2-7|TRBV6-6|medium-sized|NA
CASSYDGFYEQYF
TGTGCCAGCAGTTACGACGGTTTCTACGAGCAGTACTTC
>TRBJ2-3|TRBV3-1|many|TRBD2
CASSQASGGSTDTQYF
TGTGCCAGCAGCCAAGCTAGCGGGGGAAGCACAGATACGCAGTATTTT
>TRBJ2-3|TRBV9|many|TRBD2
CASNEGGQYTQYF
TGTGCCAGCAACGAGGGAGGGCAATATACGCAGTATTTT
>TRBJ2-3|TRBV30|NA|TRBD2
CAWSFAGGRTDTQYF
TGTGCCTGGAGTTTCGCGGGGGGCCGGACCGATACGCAGTATTTT
>TRBJ1-5|TRBV4-1|NA|NA
CASSQVKDQPQHF
TGCGCCAGCAGCCAAGTGAAGGATCAGCCCCAGCATTTT
>TRBJ1-4|TRBV20-1|many|NA
CSARDRVGEKLFF
TGCAGTGCTAGAGATCGTGTCGGAGAAAAACTGTTTTTT
>TRBJ2-1|TRBV27|many|TRBD2
CASSLYRAGGNYNEQFF
TGTGCCAGCAGTTTATACCGAGCGGGAGGGAACTACAATGAGCAGTTCTTC
>TRBJ1-3|TRBV10-2|many|NA
CASSGNRNSGNTIYF
TGCGCCAGCAGTGGTAACAGGAACTCTGGAAACACCATATATTTT
>TRBJ2-7|TRBV27|few|NA
CASSWGRGYEQYF
TGTGCCAGCAGTTGGGGCAGGGGTTACGAGCAGTACTTC
>TRBJ2-6|TRBV4-1|NA|NA
CASSQDHRTSGANVLTF
TGCGCCAGCAGCCAAGATCATAGGACCTCTGGGGCCAACGTCCTGACTTTC
>TRBJ2-1|TRBV28|many|NA
CASTVSGSYNEQFF
TGTGCCAGCACCGTAAGCGGGTCTTACAATGAGCAGTTCTTC
>TRBJ2-1|TRBV28|many|TRBD2
CASSSRTSGRSASYNEQFF
TGTGCCAGCAGTTCAAGGACTAGCGGGAGAAGTGCGTCCTACAATGAGCAGTTCTTC
>TRBJ2-7|TRBV5-5|many|NA
CASSSYVGPGGRTYEQYF
TGTGCCAGCAGCTCGTATGTGGGACCAGGCGGTAGAACCTACGAGCAGTACTTC
>TRBJ2-3|TRBV12-3/TRBV12-4|many|NA
CASSLIRVTDTQYF
TGTGCCAGCAGTTTAATCCGGGTCACAGATACGCAGTATTTT
>TRBJ2-1|TRBV18|medium-sized|TRBD2
CASSPSSGDYNEQFF
TGTGCCAGCTCACCATCTAGCGGGGACTACAATGAGCAGTTCTTC
>TRBJ2-7|TRBV18|once|NA
CASSPGVRVSYEQYF
TGTGCCAGCTCACCAGGAGTGAGGGTATCCTACGAGCAGTACTTC
>TRBJ2-1|TRBV6-2/TRBV6-3|many|NA
CASSRPGPYNEQFF
TGTGCCAGCAGTCGGCCGGGGCCCTACAATGAGCAGTTCTTC
>TRBJ2-7|TRBV19|NA|NA
CASSIRGRFFWVSYEQYF
TGTGCCAGTAGTATAAGAGGGAGATTTTTTTGGGTGAGCTACGAGCAGTACTTC
>TRBJ2-3|TRBV7-3|many|NA
CASSPIGGTTQYF
TGTGCCAGCAGCCCTATAGGCGGGACTACGCAGTATTTT
>TRBJ2-5|TRBV7-9|NA|NA
CASISSGGGETQYF
TGTGCCAGCATTAGCTCTGGAGGAGGAGAGACCCAGTACTTC
>TRBJ2-4|TRBV6-5|many|TRBD2
CASSYLSGTQNIQYF
TGTGCCAGCAGTTACTTGAGCGGGACTCAAAACATTCAGTACTTC
>TRBJ1-5|TRBV29-1|many|TRBD1
CSTAGGEGQPQHF
TGCAGCACCGCAGGGGGGGAAGGACAGCCCCAGCATTTT
>TRBJ2-3|TRBV28|NA|NA
CANSLALTDTQYF
TGTGCCAACAGTTTAGCGCTCACAGATACGCAGTATTTT
>TRBJ2-5|TRBV10-3|many|TRBD1
CAIRTTGMTETQYF
TGTGCCATCAGGACGACAGGGATGACGGAGACCCAGTACTTC
>TRBJ1-3|TRBV6-5|few|NA
CASSYSSSAGNTIYF
TGTGCCAGCAGTTACTCGTCGAGTGCTGGAAACACCATATATTTT
>TRBJ2-3|TRBV3-1|many|TRBD2
CASSTIAGLSTDTQYF
TGTGCCAGCAGCACCATAGCGGGACTAAGCACAGATACGCAGTATTTT
>TRBJ1-2|TRBV3-1|NA|NA
CASSGGQGLGYTF
TGTGCCAGCAGCGGAGGGCAGGGATTGGGCTACACCTTC
>TRBJ2-4|TRBV4-1|many|NA
CASSRETWGAKNIQYF
TGCGCCAGCAGCCGAGAGACTTGGGGGGCCAAAAACATTCAGTACTTC
>TRBJ2-6|TRBV11-1|few|TRBD1
CASSAGGSGANVLTF
TGTGCCAGCAGCGCAGGGGGATCTGGGGCCAACGTCCTGACTTTC
>TRBJ2-2|TRBV15|few|TRBD1
CATSRPGQGATGELFF
TGTGCCACCAGCAGGCCCGGACAGGGGGCGACCGGGGAGCTGTTTTTT
>TRBJ1-3|TRBV5-5|many|NA
CASSLESSSGNTIYF
TGTGCCAGCAGCTTAGAGTCCAGCTCTGGAAACACCATATATTTT
>TRBJ1-1|TRBV28|once|NA
CASKIQYLSEAFF
TGTGCCAGCAAAATACAGTATTTGTCTGAAGCTTTCTTT
>TRBJ2-7|TRBV12-3/TRBV12-4|NA|NA
CASSTSTEQYF
TGTGCCAGCAGTACCTCTACCGAGCAGTACTTC
>TRBJ2-2|TRBV9|once|TRBD2
CASSVGTRDGGELFF
TGTGCCAGCAGCGTTGGGACTAGGGATGGCGGGGAGCTGTTTTTT
>TRBJ2-5|TRBV20-1|NA|NA
CSARAWTDYQETQYF
TGCAGTGCTAGAGCTTGGACTGATTACCAAGAGACCCAGTACTTC
>TRBJ1-5|TRBV12-3/TRBV12-4|medium-sized|NA
CASSLNVQPQHF
TGTGCCAGCAGCCTGAACGTTCAGCCCCAGCATTTT
>TRBJ2-1|TRBV5-1|few|TRBD2
CASSLPTSGRFPYNEQFF
TGCGCCAGCAGCCTACCGACTAGCGGGAGGTTCCCCTACAATGAGCAGTTCTTC
>TRBJ2-1|TRBV11-3|few|TRBD2
CASSSGRLGGRRYNERFF
TGTGCCAGCAGCTCCGGGAGGTTGGGTGGGCGGAGGTACAATGAGCGGTTCTTC
>TRBJ2-7|TRBV4-2|NA|NA
CASSQDWDGTNEQYF
TGTGCCAGCAGCCAAGACTGGGACGGGACGAACGAGCAGTACTTC
>TRBJ2-7|TRBV20-1|NA|NA
CSARDLEGQAYEQYF
TGCAGTGCTAGAGATCTAGAGGGGCAGGCCTACGAGCAGTACTTC
>TRBJ2-7|TRBV4-1|medium-sized|TRBD2
CASSQEGTSPYEQYF
TGCGCCAGCAGCCAAGAAGGGACTAGTCCCTACGAGCAGTACTTC
>TRBJ1-5|TRBV6-1|medium-sized|TRBD1
CASRTSPGQGFQPQHF
TGTGCCAGCAGGACTTCACCGGGACAGGGCTTTCAGCCCCAGCATTTT
>TRBJ1-2|TRBV4-3|NA|NA
CASSQDGWTYGYTF
TGCGCCAGCAGCCAAGACGGCTGGACCTATGGCTACACCTTC
>TRBJ1-3|TRBV7-3|NA|TRBD1
CAISLKPPDRGLGAGNTIYF
TGTGCCATCAGCTTAAAGCCGCCAGACAGGGGGCTTGGTGCTGGAAACACCATATATTTT
>TRBJ2-2|TRBV15|few|NA
CATSREVPGATGVLFF
TGTGCCACCAGCAGAGAGGTCCCGGGGGCTACCGGGGTGCTGTTTTTT
>TRBJ1-1|TRBV20-1|many|TRBD1
CSSRQGGTTEAFF
TGCAGCTCGAGACAGGGAGGGACCACTGAAGCTTTCTTT
>TRBJ2-7|TRBV11-2|NA|TRBD1
CASSPGTGDYYRYF
TGTGCCAGCAGCCCCGGGACAGGGGACTACTATCGGTACTTC
>TRBJ2-7|TRBV4-1|NA|NA
CASSTKPSSYEQYF
TGCGCCAGCAGTACTAAACCGAGCTCCTACGAGCAGTACTTC
>TRBJ1-1|TRBV19|NA|NA
CASSMCSTMNTEAFF
TGTGCCAGTAGTATGTGTTCGACCATGAACACTGAAGCTTTCTTT
>TRBJ1-2|TRBV30|medium-sized|NA
CAWTRGGVNNGYTF
TGTGCCTGGACCCGTGGGGGGGTTAACAATGGCTACACCTTC